This TCR beta chain was profiled in a study of cytomegalovirus exposure and HLA in healthy donors. Study results and limitations: For TCR beta chains, V- and J-gene trimming was later linked to a missense DCLRE1C variant.

PCR used 60 Vbeta primers and 13 Jbeta primers. Data came from immunoSEQ multiplex PCR; TCRdb stores just in-frame clones and leaves some out. The sample has about 250,000 clones, approximately 70% seen once. CDR1 is SGHNT and CDR2 is YYREEE in the germline V gene (reference sequence). Trimming at V came to 4 bases and at J to 3 bases, leaving 10 bases not matched to a gene. The CDR3 is 15 residues long. A note on this clone: Its antigen is still unknown.

What was sequenced was PBMCs. The TCR comes from a female donor in good health and CMV-seronegative. The rearrangement joins TRBV5-4 to TRBJ2-7, with 7 bases aligning to TRBD1. CDR3 sequence (DNA): TGTGCCAGCAGCAATACAGGGGCCAGCTTCTACGAGCAGTACTTC. This codes for CASSNTGASFYEQYF.